This TCR beta chain stems from a study of blood T cell repertoires in COVID-19. Study summary: The United States, Italy and Spain were the sources of the acute and convalescent COVID-19 samples. PBMCs, B-cell-depleted T cells, or T cells provided the cDNA or gDNA that made up the material.

Original analysis: How many nucleated cells were present was estimated from reference gene primer amplification. The repertoire was sequenced with immunoSEQ multiplex PCR; TCRdb's copy has only in-frame clones and lacks some. The D gene and trimming were derived from the DNA, and the V and J assignments and clone size from that table. The table records roughly 100,000 clones, 82% of them present only once. V gave up 7 bases and J gave up 3 bases; unmatched junction bases: 7. CDR1 and CDR2 (germline): SQVTM, ANQGSEA. The CDR3 covers 13 residues. This TCR came from a man between 70 and 80 years old with acute or convalescent COVID-19. The sequencing input was peripheral blood. The J gene is TRBJ2-7, the V gene TRBV29-1, with 9 positions matching TRBD1. The CDR3 here is CSARLTGGYEQYF. The CDR3 region has the DNA TGCAGCGCCCGTCTGACAGGGGGCTACGAGCAGTACTTC.